These 27 T cell receptor beta chains were all obtained from the same sample, sequenced in a study of T cell responses to AZD1222 COVID-19 vaccine. This table comes from immunoSEQ multiplex PCR, and its TCRdb copy is limited to in-frame clones, with some not included. The sample shows around 95,000 clones, 88% of them seen only once. Sequencing was performed on peripheral blood, taken on day 0 of AZD1222 vaccination. The receptors originated from an adult in good health.

The chain carries TRBV19 and TRBJ1-1; 7 bases agree with TRBD1. Trimming removed 5 bases from V and 0 bases from J; junction bases left unmatched: 15. The CDR3 totals 18 residues. CDR1 and CDR2 (germline): LNHDA, SQIVND (reference sequence). This CDR3 is CASSPPRGGRAMNTEAFF. The CDR3 DNA follows: TGTGCCAGTAGTCCACCCAGGGGGGGAAGGGCTATGAACACTGAAGCTTTCTTT.

This clone was counted once. The J gene is TRBJ2-1, the V gene TRBV18; D perhaps matches TRBD2 (6 bases). CDR1 and CDR2 from the germline V gene are KGHSH and LQKENI. The ends were cut back, 4 bases at V and 3 bases at J, with 13 bases in the middle. The CDR3 is made up of 15 amino acids. The CDR3 DNA is TGTGCCAGCTCACTCGGGGACTCCTTCTACAATGAGCAGTTCTTC. This sequence encodes CASSLGDSFYNEQFF.

The chain recombines TRBV5-4 with TRBJ2-1, with TRBD2 matching 8 bases. The V and J ends lost 5 bases and 0 bases, in that order; junction bases with no gene match: 7. The CDR3 spans 16 residues. Germline V lookup: CDR1 SGHNT, CDR2 YYREEE (reference sequence). The DNA of the CDR3 is TGTGCCAGCAGTTCCAGCGGGAGCCTCTCCTACAATGAGCAGTTCTTC. Its translation is CASSSSGSLSYNEQFF.

The chain couples TRBV18 to TRBJ2-7; TRBD2 aligns across 10 bases. V dropped 2 bases and J dropped 2; count of bases not matched to a gene: 0. The CDR3 length is 14 residues. CDR1 is KGHSH, CDR2 LQKENI, per germline. CDR3: CASSPSGRAYEQYF. CDR3 nucleotide sequence: TGTGCCAGCTCACCAAGCGGGAGGGCCTACGAGCAGTACTTC.

This chain uses TRBV7-2 with TRBJ2-7; the D gene is possibly TRBD2 (5 bases). Germline CDR1 reads SGHTA; CDR2 reads FQGNSA. CDR3 length equals 13 residues. V was clipped by 4 bases and J by 0 bases, with 7 bases between them. Here the CDR3 DNA reads TGTGCCAGCAGCTACACTAGCTCCTACGAGCAGTACTTC. Amino acids: CASSYTSSYEQYF.

The chain recombines TRBV10-3 with TRBJ2-7; D is perhaps TRBD1 (6 bases). With 3 bases removed from V and 3 bases from J, the gap between germline ends came to 6 bases. Germline values: CDR1 ENHRY, CDR2 SYGVKD. The CDR3 length is 12 residues. The CDR3 DNA follows: TGTGCCATCAGTGACAGGGGCTACGAGCAGTACTTC. Translating it yields CAISDRGYEQYF.

This clone was counted a single time. The chain carries TRBV6-5 and TRBJ2-6, with D uncertain. The CDR3 loop spans 14 amino acids. The V gene's germline CDR1 is MNHEY and CDR2 SVGAGI. The V end lost 10 bases, the J end lost 1 base, and 11 bases lay between the germline ends. The CDR3 here is CATKIGSGANVLTF. CDR3 nucleotides: TGTGCCACCAAAATCGGGTCTGGGGCCAACGTCCTGACTTTC.

The chain combines TRBV19 with TRBJ1-6; D is unresolved. Trimming pared 11 bases from V and 6 bases from J, leaving 14 bases between. The CDR3 runs 13 residues. Germline CDR1 and CDR2: LNHDA and SQIVND (reference sequence). The CDR3 DNA follows: TGTGCCTCCGGTTCGGGGATTAATTCACCCCTCCACTTT. This gives the protein CASGSGINSPLHF.

J is TRBJ1-4 and V is TRBV28; TRBD1 might be the D (5 bases). The V and J ends lost 7 bases and 11 bases respectively, with 11 bases between them. This CDR3 has 11 amino acids. The germline CDR1 and CDR2 sequences are MDHEN and SYDVKM. CDR3 bases: TGTGCCAGCACGGGACTGTCTAAACTGTTTTTT. It specifies CASTGLSKLFF.

This chain connects TRBV28 to TRBJ2-2; D may be TRBD2 (5 bases). The CDR3 is made up of 16 amino acids. Germline-derived CDR1 and CDR2 are MDHEN and SYDVKM. V shed 1 base and J shed 4 bases, with 13 bases lying between them. DNA for the CDR3: TGTGCCAGCAGTTTATCCCGTTTCCGGGGCACCGGGGAGCTGTTTTTT. Its translation: CASSLSRFRGTGELFF. The whole variable domain, remainder taken from reference TRBV28 and TRBJ2-2, is DVKVTQSSRYLVKRTGEKVFLECVQDMDHENMFWYRQDPGLGLRLIYFSYDVKMKEKGDIPEGYSVSREKKERFSLILESASTNQTSMYLCASSLSRFRGTGELFFGEGSRLTVL.

The chain carries TRBV7-3 and TRBJ2-5, with TRBD2 matching 9 bases. This CDR3 has 16 residues. Germline-derived CDR1 and CDR2 are SGHTA and FQGTGA. V was pared by 1 base and J by 4 bases, with 7 bases of the junction left unmatched. DNA for the CDR3: TGTGCCAGCAGCTTAATTGGCGGGAGGGCCGGAGAGACCCAGTACTTC. Translated, it gives CASSLIGGRAGETQYF.

The chain couples TRBV29-1 to TRBJ2-7; 7 bases are a match to TRBD2. This CDR3 has 14 residues. J lost 6 bases, V lost 0 bases, and 8 bases had no gene match. Germline CDR1 SQVTM, CDR2 ANQGSEA. The CDR3: CSVEEVTGGLEQYF. CDR3 in DNA: TGCAGCGTTGAAGAGGTAACGGGAGGCCTCGAGCAGTACTTC.

V and J are TRBV30 and TRBJ2-5; the D is unclear. V gave up 2 bases and J gave up 5 bases, with 9 bases separating them. Per germline, CDR1 GTSNPN and CDR2 SVGIG (reference sequence). CDR3 length: 12 residues. The CDR3 protein is CAWSNIGETQYF. The CDR3 bases are TGTGCCTGGAGTAACATAGGGGAGACCCAGTACTTC. Full variable domain (rest looked up from reference TRBV30 and TRBJ2-5): SQTIHQWPATLVQPVGSPLSLECTVEGTSNPNLYWYRQAAGRGLQLLFYSVGIGQISSEVPQNLSASRPQDRQFILSSKKLLLSDSGFYLCAWSNIGETQYFGPGTRLLVL.

This sequence joins TRBV24-1 and TRBJ2-1; possible D gene TRBD2, 5 bases. The CDR3 covers 15 residues. Per germline, CDR1 KGHDR and CDR2 SFDVKD. The V and J ends lost 7 bases and 0 bases respectively, with 12 bases between them. The CDR3 sequence: CATRSEESSYNEQFF. CDR3 nucleotides: TGTGCCACCAGGTCGGAGGAAAGCTCCTACAATGAGCAGTTCTTC.

The chain combines TRBV28 with TRBJ1-4, with D tentatively TRBD1 (5 bases). Looked up from germline, CDR1 is MDHEN and CDR2 is SYDVKM. The CDR3 has 15 residues. The V gene lost 6 bases and the J gene lost 0 bases, with 11 bases spanning the gap. The CDR3 DNA reads as TGTGCCAGCAGGGGGGGAGAGGCAACTAATGAAAAACTGTTTTTT. Translated: CASRGGEATNEKLFF.

The rearrangement joins TRBV7-3 to TRBJ2-5; a possible D gene is TRBD1 (6 bases). V was shortened by 2 bases and J by 5 bases, with 9 bases between the two germline ends. CDR3 length: 13 amino acids. Germline-derived CDR1 and CDR2 are SGHTA and FQGTGA. CDR3 sequence: CASSLQGTETQYF. CDR3 bases: TGTGCCAGCAGCTTACAGGGGACGGAGACCCAGTACTTC.

J is TRBJ2-2 and V is TRBV6-1, with 7 nucleotides matching TRBD2. Trimming cost V 6 bases and J 5 bases; bases outside gene matches: 9. This CDR3 has 15 residues. Germline lookup yields CDR1 MNHNS and CDR2 SASEGT. The CDR3 is CASSSGLVGTGELFF. The CDR3 coding sequence is TGTGCCAGCAGCTCCGGACTAGTAGGGACCGGGGAGCTGTTTTTT.

The rearrangement joins TRBV5-1 to TRBJ2-2; 10 bases agree with TRBD1. The CDR3 contains 15 residues. Germline CDR1 and CDR2: SGHRS and YFSETQ. With V trimmed by 4 bases and J by 5 bases, 5 bases remained unmatched. This chain's CDR3 is CASSTGTGATGELFF. The CDR3 coding sequence is TGCGCCAGCAGCACCGGGACAGGGGCTACCGGGGAGCTGTTTTTT.

The V call is TRBV7-3, the J call TRBJ2-1; weak D call: TRBD2 (6 bases). Trimming cost V 5 bases and J 4 bases, with 15 bases left between them. The germline V gene encodes CDR1 SGHTA and CDR2 FQGTGA. The CDR3 has 15 residues. The CDR3 here is CASSPPEAGYNEQFF. The CDR3 bases are TGTGCCAGCAGCCCCCCTGAGGCGGGGTACAATGAGCAGTTCTTC.

The chain carries TRBV7-3 and TRBJ1-1; possible D gene TRBD1, 5 bases. Germline values: CDR1 SGHTA, CDR2 FQGTGA. The CDR3 spans 16 residues. Between the trimmed V and J ends, which lost 0 bases and 5 bases, there was a span of 16 bases. The CDR3 spells CASSLTPPGRPTEAFF. The DNA of the CDR3 is TGTGCCAGCAGCTTAACCCCCCCAGGGCGCCCTACTGAAGCTTTCTTT.

The chain combines TRBV6-1 with TRBJ2-1; D is uncertain. Germline V gene data show CDR1 as MNHNS and CDR2 as SASEGT. This CDR3 is built from 14 residues. V gave up 0 bases and J gave up 5 bases, with 8 bases separating them. CDR3 coding DNA: TGTGCCAGCAGTGAAGCCAGCTTTGACAATGAGCAGTTCTTC. Protein: CASSEASFDNEQFF.

This clone came up once. The chain uses TRBV6-5 and TRBJ2-2; 11 positions match TRBD2. Trimming took 0 bases from V and 5 from J; bases not matched to a gene: 2. This CDR3 spans 16 amino acids. Germline-derived CDR1 and CDR2 are MNHEY and SVGAGI. The CDR3 region has the DNA TGTGCCAGCAGTTACTCCCCTAGCGGGAGGACCGGGGAGCTGTTTTTT. It specifies CASSYSPSGRTGELFF.

The chain joins TRBV5-6 to TRBJ2-3; D is unclear. V lost 4 bases to trimming and J lost 2 bases, with 14 bases between them. Germline CDR1 and CDR2: SGHDT and YYEEEE. This CDR3 contains 15 residues. CDR3 in DNA: TGTGCCAGCAGCCCCTTCATTGTCCCCACAGATACGCAGTATTTT. Translating gives CASSPFIVPTDTQYF.

The V and J genes are TRBV28 and TRBJ2-5; tentative D call: TRBD1 (5 bases). CDR3 length: 15 residues. Trimming left V 3 bases short and J 2 bases short, with 13 bases between. The germline V gene encodes CDR1 MDHEN and CDR2 SYDVKM. This CDR3 is CASSLVRALQETQYF. The CDR3 bases are TGTGCCAGCAGTTTGGTCAGGGCGCTACAAGAGACCCAGTACTTC.

This clone came up once. This chain joins TRBV7-2 and TRBJ2-5; the D gene is possibly TRBD2 (7 bases). This CDR3 contains 15 residues. Germline V CDR1 and CDR2: SGHTA, FQGNSA. Trimming shortened V by 0 bases and J by 5 bases, and 13 bases separated the two germline ends. In nucleotides, the CDR3 is TGTGCCAGCAGCTTAGCGGGAGGGAGGGGGGAGACCCAGTACTTC. It yields the protein CASSLAGGRGETQYF.

This chain uses TRBV28 with TRBJ1-6; D not certain. The CDR3 has 12 residues. CDR1 MDHEN and CDR2 SYDVKM come from the germline V gene. V was clipped by 5 bases and J by 10 bases, with 9 bases between them. This CDR3 is CASSNIASPLHF. Here the CDR3 DNA reads TGTGCCAGCAGTAACATCGCCTCACCCCTCCACTTT. Drawing the rest from reference TRBV28 and TRBJ1-6, the complete variable domain is DVKVTQSSRYLVKRTGEKVFLECVQDMDHENMFWYRQDPGLGLRLIYFSYDVKMKEKGDIPEGYSVSREKKERFSLILESASTNQTSMYLCASSNIASPLHFGNGTRLTVT.

The chain has TRBV7-9 and TRBJ1-6, with TRBD1 identical over 9 bases. The V segment lost 4 bases and the J segment 7 bases; nucleotides outside the gene matches: 8. The germline V gene has CDR1 SEHNR and CDR2 FQNEAQ (reference sequence). The CDR3 has 16 residues. CDR3 residues: CASSSHTGGGNSPLHF. DNA for the CDR3: TGTGCCAGCAGCTCTCATACAGGGGGCGGCAATTCACCCCTCCACTTT. Supplemented by reference TRBV7-9 and TRBJ1-6, the full variable domain reads DTGVSQNPRHKITKRGQNVTFRCDPISEHNRLYWYRQTLGQGPEFLTYFQNEAQLEKSRLLSDRFSAERPKGSFSTLEIQRTEQGDSAMYLCASSSHTGGGNSPLHFGNGTRLTVT.